This record concerns one T cell receptor (beta chain) sequence. Its target is not known. The sample comes from a study of OX40 agonist ivuxolimab in advanced cancers. Whole-study context: A partial response was reached by three patients: one with hepatocellular carcinoma and two with cutaneous melanoma.

No patient had autoimmune disease or received systemic immunosuppression. Samples were taken at baseline and on day 1 of cycles 4 and 7. This CDR3 contains 15 residues. The repertoire was sequenced with immunoSEQ multiplex PCR; TCRdb's copy has only in-frame clones and lacks some. The sample shows 35,000 to 40,000 clones, around four fifths of them seen only once. Points from the study as a whole: On average, CD8+ T cells had more expanded clones than CD4+.

J is TRBJ2-5 and V is TRBV12-1; the table's D call, TRBD2, has no DNA check behind it. With the DNA end fitting TRBJ2-7 better, the J assignment may be wrong. TRBV12-1 is deemed a pseudogene. The specimen comprised CD4+ or CD8+ T cells sorted from blood, sampled in a trial of the OX40 agonist ivuxolimab. The clonotype was recovered from an adult with an advanced solid tumor such as melanoma, head and neck, liver or kidney cancer. The chain's CDR3 is CASSFARAGAYEQYF. CDR3 DNA sequence: TGTGCCAGCAGCTTTGCGCGAGCGGGGGCCTACGAGCAGTACTTC.